This record looks at one T cell receptor (beta chain) sequence and its context. After removal of 8 bases from V and 0 bases from J, the junction contained 7 bases not matched to a gene. The germline V gene encodes CDR1 KGHSH and CDR2 LQKENI. CDR3 length: 16 amino acids. Recruited during active infection, patients (from Seattle) were subsequently followed longitudinally. Original data processing: Reference gene primer amplification yielded estimated nucleated cell counts. The assay was immunoSEQ multiplex PCR, and TCRdb's table has in-frame clones only and misses some. The DNA was the basis for D and trimming; V, J and clone size are from that table. The table shows about 68,000 clones, with around nine tenths occurring only once. These data belong to a study of blood T cell repertoires in COVID-19. Overall study context: Sites across the United States, Italy and Spain contributed samples from acute and convalescent COVID-19. PBMCs, B-cell-depleted T cells, or T cells were the source of the cDNA or gDNA that made up the material.

The rearrangement uses TRBV18 and TRBJ2-6; 7 nucleotides agree with TRBD1. Sequencing was carried out using peripheral blood. The receptor comes from a man in his forties with COVID-19, enrolled during active disease. Written as DNA, the CDR3 is TGTGCCAGCCGGGGACAGATATACTCTGGGGCCAACGTCCTGACTTTC. This codes for CASRGQIYSGANVLTF.